The 20 T cell receptor beta chains given below trace back to one sample, sequenced in a study of shared clonotypes between healthy human individuals. Here immunoSEQ multiplex PCR was the method, and the copy in TCRdb shows in-frame clones only, minus some. There are around 2.5 million clones in the sample; approximately 94% occur only once, and about 0.39% lies in the top ten. Sample: naive CD4+ T cells from PBMCs. Subset given: CD45RA+ positively selected. Receptor source: a young man in good health. Some clones in this sample may be carry-over from other donors' samples.

The count of this clone is one. The chain uses TRBV27 and TRBJ2-6; perhaps TRBD2 as D (6 bases). Germline loops: CDR1 MNHEY, CDR2 SMNVEV (reference sequence). This CDR3 spans 15 amino acids. The V gene lost 2 bases and the J gene lost 1 base, with 6 bases spanning the gap. The CDR3 sequence is CASSLRGSGANVLTF. DNA for the CDR3: TGTGCCAGCAGTTTACGGGGGTCTGGGGCCAACGTCCTGACTTTC.

There are a few counts of this clone. The genes are TRBV5-8 and TRBJ1-3; no definite D call. Trimming took off 2 bases at V and 8 bases at J, with 11 bases between the two ends. There are 13 residues in the CDR3. Germline values: CDR1 SGHTS, CDR2 YDEGEE. The CDR3 region has the DNA TGTGCCAGCAGCTTCTCGGGAGGTGACACCATATATTTT. Its protein is CASSFSGGDTIYF.

In its sample, this clone was seen once. Other DNA sequences in this sample translate to the same CDR3. The gene calls are TRBV12-5 and TRBJ2-3; D not certain. Germline assignment: CDR1 LGHNT and CDR2 FRNRAP. V dropped 7 bases and J dropped 0 bases, with 5 bases sitting between them. CDR3 length equals 12 residues. DNA for the CDR3: TGTGCTAGTGCCCCCAGCACAGATACGCAGTATTTT. This gives the protein CASAPSTDTQYF.

This rearrangement joins TRBV4-3 to TRBJ1-1; 10 bases align to TRBD1. This CDR3 is 19 amino acids long. Unmatched junction bases numbered 14, after V lost 0 bases and J lost 4 bases. CDR1 and CDR2 from the germline V gene are LGHNA and YSLEER. The CDR3 loop reads CASSQDLLGTGVFGTEAFF. In nucleotides, the CDR3 is TGCGCCAGCAGCCAAGATCTACTTGGGACAGGGGTATTTGGCACTGAAGCTTTCTTT.

The rearrangement uses TRBV28 and TRBJ1-1; 12 nucleotides align to TRBD1. Germline assignment: CDR1 MDHEN and CDR2 SYDVKM. CDR3 length: 15 amino acids. After removal of 0 bases from V and 6 bases from J, the junction contained 2 bases not matched to a gene. This chain's CDR3 is CASSLWGTGGPEAFF. For the CDR3, the DNA is TGTGCCAGCAGTTTATGGGGGACAGGGGGCCCTGAAGCTTTCTTT.

The chain uses TRBV25-1 and TRBJ1-3; TRBD1 might be the D (6 bases). The CDR3 is made up of 18 amino acids. Trimming removed 1 base from V and 0 bases from J, with 16 bases in between. Germline lookup yields CDR1 MGHDK and CDR2 SYGVNS. CDR3 nucleotide sequence: TGTGCCAGCAGTGAATTCCAGGGGACCTCGAGCTCTGGAAACACCATATATTTT. It yields the protein CASSEFQGTSSSGNTIYF.

The count of this clone is one. The chain carries TRBV19 and TRBJ2-2, with D maybe TRBD2 (5 bases). The CDR3 runs 14 residues. CDR1 and CDR2 (germline): LNHDA, SQIVND (reference sequence). V gave up 6 bases and J gave up 6 bases, with 14 bases separating them. In DNA, the CDR3 is TGTGCCAGTAGCCCTAGCTATTATGCCGGGGAGCTGTTTTTT. Translation: CASSPSYYAGELFF.

The J gene is TRBJ2-6, the V gene TRBV5-1; 7 bases line up with TRBD2. CDR1 is SGHRS, CDR2 YFSETQ, per germline. V shed 6 bases and J 1 base; nucleotides not matched to a gene: 13. There are 18 residues in the CDR3. DNA of the CDR3: TGCGCCAGCACTGGTCTTTCTGCGGGGGAATCTGGGGCCAACGTCCTGACTTTC. It is translated as CASTGLSAGESGANVLTF.

This clone has a single count. The V and J genes are TRBV6-4 and TRBJ1-2; D remains ambiguous. The germline V and J ends were trimmed by 3 bases and 2 bases, with 13 bases remaining between them. The CDR3 totals 15 residues. Germline-derived CDR1 and CDR2 are MRHNA and SNTAGT. CDR3 sequence reads: CASSEASLANYGYTF. The CDR3 DNA reads as TGTGCCAGCAGTGAAGCCTCCCTCGCCAACTATGGCTACACCTTC.

As regards this clone: This CDR3 is also generated by other DNA sequences in the sample. The chain combines TRBV30 with TRBJ2-3; D may be TRBD1 or TRBD2 (5 bases each). CDR1 and CDR2 (germline): GTSNPN, SVGIG (reference sequence). The CDR3 extends over 14 amino acids. Between the trimmed V and J ends, which lost 1 base and 4 bases, there was a span of 12 bases. The CDR3 nucleotides read TGTGCCTGGAGTGAACCTCGGGGCGCAGATACGCAGTATTTT. Protein: CAWSEPRGADTQYF.

V and J are TRBV7-9 and TRBJ1-2; the match to TRBD1 covers 8 bases. CDR1 and CDR2 (germline): SEHNR, FQNEAQ (reference sequence). V gave up 4 bases and J gave up 8 bases; unmatched junction bases: 6. The CDR3 runs 13 residues. The CDR3 DNA is TGTGCCAGCAGCTCAGAGACAGGGGACGGCTACACCTTC. Translated: CASSSETGDGYTF.

The V and J genes are TRBV27 and TRBJ1-3; D ambiguous. Trimming left V 10 bases short and J 0 bases short, with 16 bases between. There are 15 residues in the CDR3. CDR1 and CDR2 from the germline V gene are MNHEY and SMNVEV (reference sequence). This chain's CDR3 is CAIPENCYSGNTIYF. CDR3 bases: TGTGCCATCCCAGAGAACTGCTACTCTGGAAACACCATATATTTT.

CDR3 sequence reads: CASSPGQALHF. CDR3 bases: TGTGCCAGCTCACCTGGACAGGCCCTGCATTTT. This chain joins TRBV18 and TRBJ1-5; 7 bases map to TRBD1. CDR1 is KGHSH and CDR2 is LQKENI in the germline V gene. The CDR3 is 11 residues long. The V and J ends lost 3 bases and 15 bases, in that order; junction bases with no gene match: 5. Drawing the rest from reference TRBV18 and TRBJ1-5, the complete variable domain is NAGVMQNPRHLVRRRGQEARLRCSPMKGHSHVYWYRQLPEEGLKFMVYLQKENIIDESGMPKERFSAEFPKEGPSILRIQQVVRGDSAAYFCASSPGQALHFGDGTRLSIL.

The rearrangement uses TRBV7-2 and TRBJ2-5; D may be TRBD2 (6 bases). The V and J ends lost 5 bases and 8 bases respectively, with 18 bases between them. Per the germline V gene, CDR1 is SGHTA and CDR2 is FQGNSA. CDR3 length: 14 residues. CDR3 in DNA: TGTGCCAGCAGCCACGCCGCAGCGCGGGAAACCCAGTACTTC. Translated: CASSHAAARETQYF.

The chain is built from TRBV7-2 and TRBJ2-1; D is uncertain. CDR1 SGHTA and CDR2 FQGNSA come from the germline V gene. V lost 0 bases and J lost 2, with 11 bases in between. This CDR3 spans 16 amino acids. CDR3 nucleotides: TGTGCCAGCAGCTTAGCGTCCCCGGGTCCCTACAATGAGCAGTTCTTC. Its protein product is CASSLASPGPYNEQFF. The entire variable domain, with the rest obtained from reference TRBV7-2 and TRBJ2-1, is as follows: GAGVSQSPSNKVTEKGKDVELRCDPISGHTALYWYRQSLGQGLEFLIYFQGNSAPDKSGLPSDRFSAERTGGSVSTLTIQRTQQEDSAVYLCASSLASPGPYNEQFFGPGTRLTVL.

The chain links TRBV5-4 to TRBJ2-6; D is possibly TRBD1 or TRBD2 (5 bases each). This CDR3 region has 17 residues. Trimming removed 3 bases at V and 0 bases at J, with 13 bases between. Germline V CDR1 and CDR2: SGHNT, YYREEE (reference sequence). The CDR3 DNA reads as TGTGCCAGCAGCTGGGACGCAGGGATCTCTGGGGCCAACGTCCTGACTTTC. Amino acids: CASSWDAGISGANVLTF.

V usage is TRBV28 and J usage is TRBJ1-2; D may be TRBD1 (6 bases). CDR1 and CDR2 from the germline V gene are MDHEN and SYDVKM. This CDR3 is built from 11 residues. V lost 6 bases and J lost 8, with 10 bases in between. The DNA of the CDR3 is TGTGCCAGCAGAGCCGGGGGCGGCTACACCTTC. Translated: CASRAGGGYTF.

The chain links TRBV6-1 to TRBJ1-5; 10 bases line up with TRBD1. Germline assignment: CDR1 MNHNS and CDR2 SASEGT. Trimming cost V 4 bases and J 1 base; bases outside gene matches: 7. The CDR3 has 17 residues. The CDR3 sequence is CASSGGQGSSSNQPQHF. CDR3 nucleotides: TGTGCCAGCAGTGGGGGACAGGGGTCGTCGAGCAATCAGCCCCAGCATTTT.

The chain links TRBV19 to TRBJ2-5, with D unresolved. With 4 bases removed from V and 2 bases from J, the gap between germline ends came to 11 bases. The CDR3 spans 14 residues. CDR1 and CDR2 from the germline V gene are LNHDA and SQIVND (reference sequence). The CDR3 region is CASSKLSTQETQYF. The CDR3 nucleotides are TGTGCCAGTAGTAAACTCTCTACTCAAGAGACCCAGTACTTC.

This chain uses TRBV2 with TRBJ2-7; 8 nucleotides match TRBD1. This CDR3 has 13 amino acids. Germline assignment: CDR1 SNHLY and CDR2 FYNNEI. V trimming: 6 bases; J trimming: 3 bases; junction bases outside the gene matches: 4. CDR3 in DNA: TGTGCCAGCAGCACAGGGACAGGCTACGAGCAGTACTTC. Its protein product is CASSTGTGYEQYF.